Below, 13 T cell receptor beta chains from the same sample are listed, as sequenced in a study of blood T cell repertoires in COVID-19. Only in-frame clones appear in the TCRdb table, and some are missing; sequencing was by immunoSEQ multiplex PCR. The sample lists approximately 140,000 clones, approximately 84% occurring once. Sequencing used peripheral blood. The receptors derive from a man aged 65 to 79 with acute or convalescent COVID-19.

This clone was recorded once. In DNA form, the CDR3 reads TGTGCCAGCTCACCAGACAGGGGAGTTGGTCAGCCCCAGCATTTT. Protein: CASSPDRGVGQPQHF. The chain combines TRBV18 with TRBJ1-5, with 8 bases identical to TRBD1. Trimming at V came to 2 bases and at J to 6 bases, leaving 6 bases not matched to a gene. The CDR3 extends over 15 amino acids. CDR1 and CDR2 from the germline V gene are KGHSH and LQKENI. Together with reference TRBV18 and TRBJ1-5, the CDR3 gives the full variable domain: NAGVMQNPRHLVRRRGQEARLRCSPMKGHSHVYWYRQLPEEGLKFMVYLQKENIIDESGMPKERFSAEFPKEGPSILRIQQVVRGDSAAYFCASSPDRGVGQPQHFGDGTRLSIL.

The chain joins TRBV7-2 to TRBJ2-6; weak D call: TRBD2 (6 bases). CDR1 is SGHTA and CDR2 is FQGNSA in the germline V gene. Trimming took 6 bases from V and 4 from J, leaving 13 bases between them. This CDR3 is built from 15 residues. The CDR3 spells CASSFREAGANVLTF. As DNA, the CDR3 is TGTGCCAGCAGTTTTAGGGAGGCCGGGGCCAACGTCCTGACTTTC.

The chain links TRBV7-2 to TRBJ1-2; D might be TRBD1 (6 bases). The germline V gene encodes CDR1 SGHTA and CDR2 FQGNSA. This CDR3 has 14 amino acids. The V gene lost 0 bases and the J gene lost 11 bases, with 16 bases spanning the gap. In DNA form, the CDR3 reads TGTGCCAGCAGCTTAGCGTGGGACAAATACAGGTACACCTTC. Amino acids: CASSLAWDKYRYTF.

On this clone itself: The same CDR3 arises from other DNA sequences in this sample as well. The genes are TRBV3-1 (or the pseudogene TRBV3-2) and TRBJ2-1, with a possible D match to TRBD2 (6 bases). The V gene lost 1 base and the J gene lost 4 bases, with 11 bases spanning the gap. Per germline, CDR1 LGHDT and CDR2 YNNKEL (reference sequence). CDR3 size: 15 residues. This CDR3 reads CASSQGGLVYNEQFF. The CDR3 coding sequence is TGTGCCAGCAGCCAAGGGGGACTTGTTTACAATGAGCAGTTCTTC.

CDR3 region: CASSLGWSGTRDTGELFF. CDR3 nucleotides: TGTGCCAGCAGCTTAGGGTGGAGCGGGACACGGGACACCGGGGAGCTGTTTTTT. V gene TRBV7-2 combines with J gene TRBJ2-2; a weak D match, TRBD2 (7 bases). V was clipped by 1 base and J by 3 bases, with 18 bases between them. CDR3 length equals 18 residues. CDR1 SGHTA and CDR2 FQGNSA come from the germline V gene.

This CDR3 is CASFRDRAYNEQFF. The CDR3, as DNA: TGTGCCAGCTTCCGGGACAGGGCCTACAATGAGCAGTTCTTC. The chain combines TRBV6-6 with TRBJ2-1; 9 bases agree with TRBD1. CDR1 MNHNY and CDR2 SVGAGI come from the germline V gene (reference sequence). Unmatched junction bases numbered 4, after V lost 8 bases and J lost 2 bases. This CDR3 contains 14 residues.

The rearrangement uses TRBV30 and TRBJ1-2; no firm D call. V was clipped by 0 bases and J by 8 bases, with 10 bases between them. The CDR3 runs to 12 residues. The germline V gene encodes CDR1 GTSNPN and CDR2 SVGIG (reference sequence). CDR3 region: CAWSVSAGGYTF. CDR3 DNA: TGTGCCTGGAGTGTGTCCGCGGGGGGCTACACCTTC.

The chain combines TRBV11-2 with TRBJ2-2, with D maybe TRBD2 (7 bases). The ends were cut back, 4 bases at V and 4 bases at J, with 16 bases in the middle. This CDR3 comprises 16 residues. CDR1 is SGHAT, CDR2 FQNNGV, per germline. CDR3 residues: CASSSYGGGRTGELFF. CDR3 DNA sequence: TGTGCCAGCAGCTCCTACGGCGGGGGCCGCACCGGGGAGCTGTTTTTT.

The CDR3 loop reads CASRSMTSGGYEQYF. The CDR3, as DNA: TGTGCCAGCAGATCCATGACTAGCGGGGGTTACGAGCAGTACTTC. The genes are TRBV27 and TRBJ2-7, with 12 positions matching TRBD2. The germline CDR1 and CDR2 sequences are MNHEY and SMNVEV (reference sequence). V shed 6 bases, J shed 4 bases, and the junction held 7 bases outside the gene matches. CDR3 length: 15 residues.

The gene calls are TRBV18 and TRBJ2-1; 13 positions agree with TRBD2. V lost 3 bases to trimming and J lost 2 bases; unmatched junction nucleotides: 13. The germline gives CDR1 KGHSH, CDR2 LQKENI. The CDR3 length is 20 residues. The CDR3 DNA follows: TGTGCCAGCTCACCTAGGACTAGCGGGGGCCCGGGTGGGGCCTACAATGAGCAGTTCTTC. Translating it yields CASSPRTSGGPGGAYNEQFF.

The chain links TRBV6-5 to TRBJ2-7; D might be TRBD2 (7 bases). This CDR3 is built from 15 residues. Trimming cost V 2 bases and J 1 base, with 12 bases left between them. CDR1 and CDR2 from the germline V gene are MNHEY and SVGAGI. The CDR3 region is CASSYAGARSYEQYF. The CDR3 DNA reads TGTGCCAGCAGTTACGCGGGGGCCAGGTCCTACGAGCAGTACTTC.

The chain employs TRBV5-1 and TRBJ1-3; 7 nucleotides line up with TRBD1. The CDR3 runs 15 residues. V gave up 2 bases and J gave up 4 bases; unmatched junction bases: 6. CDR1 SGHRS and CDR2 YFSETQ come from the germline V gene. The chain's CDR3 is CASSFRQGEGNTIYF. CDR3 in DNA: TGCGCCAGCAGCTTCCGCCAGGGGGAAGGAAACACCATATATTTT.

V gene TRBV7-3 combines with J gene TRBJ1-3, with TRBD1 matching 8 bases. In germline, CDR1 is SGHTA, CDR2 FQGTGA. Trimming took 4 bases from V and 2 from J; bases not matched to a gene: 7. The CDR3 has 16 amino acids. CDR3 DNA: TGTGCCAGCAGCTCGGGACAGGCGATGACTGGAAACACCATATATTTT. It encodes CASSSGQAMTGNTIYF.